One and the same sample provided the 10 T cell receptor beta chains below, sequenced in a study of blood T cell repertoires in COVID-19. Sequencing was performed with immunoSEQ multiplex PCR; in TCRdb, only in-frame clones are kept and a portion is missing. The data contain roughly 140,000 clones, 81% of them singletons. The sequencing sample was made of peripheral blood. The receptors shown here come from a human donor in a cohort sampled during active COVID-19.

The chain links TRBV24-1 to TRBJ1-2; no reliable D call. Per the germline V gene, CDR1 is KGHDR and CDR2 is SFDVKD. Trimming took 2 bases from V and 6 from J, leaving 9 bases between them. The CDR3 runs to 13 residues. CDR3 region: CATSDYRLDGYTF. CDR3 DNA sequence: TGTGCCACCAGTGATTACCGGCTAGATGGCTACACCTTC.

V usage is TRBV19 and J usage is TRBJ1-5; D possibly corresponds to TRBD1 (5 bases). V lost 4 bases and J 7 bases, leaving 11 bases between the germline ends. This CDR3 contains 13 residues. Germline CDR1 reads LNHDA; CDR2 reads SQIVND (reference sequence). CDR3 DNA: TGTGCCAGTAGTACTCAGGGAAGGCAGCCCCAGCATTTT. Translation: CASSTQGRQPQHF.

The gene calls are TRBV7-3 and TRBJ2-1; 14 bases are shared with TRBD2. V lost 5 bases to trimming and J lost 8 bases; unmatched junction nucleotides: 2. The germline CDR1 and CDR2 sequences are SGHTA and FQGTGA. This CDR3 has 14 amino acids. The DNA for the CDR3 is TGTGCCAGCAGCGGGACTAGCGGGAGCCATGAGCAGTTCTTC. As protein: CASSGTSGSHEQFF.

This clone was observed a single time. The genes are TRBV10-3 and TRBJ2-7; 8 positions agree with TRBD1. CDR3 length equals 13 residues. The V and J ends lost 6 bases and 3 bases, in that order; junction bases with no gene match: 4. Germline CDR1 is ENHRY and CDR2 is SYGVKD. CDR3 protein: CAIRAGGLYEQYF. CDR3 DNA sequence: TGTGCCATCAGGGCAGGGGGCCTCTACGAGCAGTACTTC.

The V gene is TRBV7-2, the J gene TRBJ2-7, with D possibly TRBD2 on 5 matching bases. Germline CDR1 SGHTA, CDR2 FQGNSA. The CDR3 is 14 amino acids. V was clipped by 5 bases and J by 6 bases, with 17 bases between them. The CDR3 DNA reads TGTGCCAGCAGCATCCCGGGAAGAGTCAGCGAGCAGTACTTC. Translating gives CASSIPGRVSEQYF.

This chain connects TRBV7-8 to TRBJ2-7, with 9 bases that match TRBD2. V lost 5 bases, J lost 6 bases, and 17 bases stayed unmatched. Germline V gives CDR1 SGHVS, CDR2 FQNEAQ. The CDR3 is made up of 17 amino acids. The CDR3 nucleotides read TGTGCCAGCAGCGCAAGAGGTGGGGCGGGAGGGCCGAGCGAGCAGTACTTC. Translated: CASSARGGAGGPSEQYF.

This clone was counted a few times. J is TRBJ2-7 and V is TRBV28; D is possibly TRBD1 (7 bases). The germline V and J ends were trimmed by 3 bases and 3 bases, with 15 bases remaining between them. This CDR3 spans 15 amino acids. Per germline, CDR1 MDHEN and CDR2 SYDVKM. The CDR3 nucleotides are TGTGCCAGCAGTTTTCCAGGGGGGATTAGCTACGAGCAGTACTTC. It specifies CASSFPGGISYEQYF.

J is TRBJ1-2 and V is TRBV4-2; D might be TRBD1 (6 bases). V was trimmed by 2 bases and J by 2 bases, leaving 9 bases between them. Germline V lookup: CDR1 LGHNA, CDR2 YNFKEQ. The CDR3 is 14 amino acids. The CDR3 region is CASSQRGFNYGYTF. The CDR3 bases are TGTGCCAGCAGCCAAAGGGGGTTCAACTATGGCTACACCTTC.

J is TRBJ2-3 and V is TRBV7-6, with D unresolved. The germline V and J ends were trimmed by 5 bases and 4 bases, with 13 bases remaining between them. Germline V lookup: CDR1 SGHVS, CDR2 FNYEAQ. The CDR3 runs to 14 residues. The CDR3 reads CASSPSTAADTQYF. CDR3 bases: TGTGCCAGCAGCCCCTCAACAGCCGCAGATACGCAGTATTTT.

This clone has a count of ten or more. The chain has TRBV29-1 and TRBJ1-2; maybe TRBD1 (6 bases). The V end was cut by 5 bases, the J end by 4 bases, with 11 bases between. Germline CDR1 is SQVTM and CDR2 is ANQGSEA. The CDR3 has 12 amino acids. This CDR3 reads CSVSEQGYGYTF. Written as DNA, the CDR3 is TGCAGCGTTTCAGAACAGGGCTATGGCTACACCTTC.